A single sample is the source of the 11 T cell receptor beta chains below, sequenced in a study of T cell clonality in common variable immunodeficiency (dated by TCRdb to the mid-2010s). The library was obtained by the immunoSEQ multiplex PCR assay. The immuneACCESS repertoire file appears here via TCRdb, limited to in-frame rearrangements. These files lack a portion of the clones; in checked studies, under half of the deficit traces to unresolved V genes, and the cause of the others is not known. The table gives about 39,000 clones for this sample, with none occurring only once. The ten largest account for around 1.5% of the sample. Sequencing used peripheral blood mononuclear cells. Every receptor here comes from a person aged 18 to 70 in good health.

This clone was recorded many times. The read falls 3 residues short of the CDR3 end, and the missing part is taken from the germline J gene. This chain uses TRBV28 with TRBJ1-2; 7 nucleotides match TRBD1. J lost 3 bases, V lost 7 bases, and 14 bases had no gene match. This CDR3 comprises 16 residues. CDR1 is MDHEN, CDR2 SYDVKM, per germline. The part of the CDR3 DNA that was read is TGTGCCAGCACAGTAGGGGGCGCAGGAGGGGACTATGGC. This codes for CASTVGGAGGDYG. The full CDR3 reads CASTVGGAGGDYGYTF.

This clone was counted at least ten times. The read stops 3 residues short of the end of the CDR3; the missing end is completed from the germline J gene. This sequence joins TRBV7-3 and TRBJ2-2; D gene unclear. Germline CDR1 reads SGHTA; CDR2 reads FQGTGA. V was clipped by 5 bases and J by 4 bases, with 11 bases between them. CDR3 length: 14 amino acids. Incomplete CDR3 DNA: TGTGCCAGCAGCCCCCTAGATGGCACCGGGGAG. Encoded protein: CASSPLDGTGE. The CDR3, in full, reads CASSPLDGTGELFF.

This clone has a count of ten or more. The read comes to an end 3 residues before the CDR3 does, leaving the germline J gene to fill in the end. This sequence joins TRBV2 and TRBJ2-4; D not certain. Germline-derived CDR1 and CDR2 are SNHLY and FYNNEI. This CDR3 region has 12 residues. The DNA read from the CDR3 is TGTGCCAGCAGTGAAACAGTATCTCAT. Encoded protein: CASSETVSH. The entire CDR3 protein is CASSETVSHQYF.

This clone was seen at least ten times. The DNA ends 3 residues before the CDR3 does, and the rest of the CDR3 is filled in from the germline J gene. The V call is TRBV11-2, the J call TRBJ1-1; tentatively, D is TRBD1 (6 bases). Trimming removed 0 bases at V and 5 bases at J, with 13 bases between. The CDR3 is 15 amino acids. Germline lookup yields CDR1 SGHAT and CDR2 FQNNGV. The CDR3 bases that were read are TGTGCCAGCAGCTTAGAACAAACAGGGAGGACTGAA. It codes for CASSLEQTGRTE. From start to end, the CDR3 is CASSLEQTGRTEAFF.

This clone has a count of ten or more. The read halts 3 residues ahead of the CDR3 end, with the missing end drawn from the germline J gene. The V call is TRBV7-2, the J call TRBJ2-2; 7 nucleotides match TRBD1. The CDR3 covers 13 residues. Trimming removed 5 bases from V and 7 bases from J; junction bases left unmatched: 4. Germline CDR1 SGHTA, CDR2 FQGNSA. CDR3 sequence: CASSVRDSGELFF. The CDR3 DNA, read in part, is TGTGCCAGCAGCGTCAGGGACAGCGGGGAG.

This clone was picked up many times. The CDR3 end falls 3 residues outside the read, so it is completed with the germline J gene. The rearrangement uses TRBV5-4 and TRBJ2-2; 10 nucleotides line up with TRBD1. The CDR3 consists of 16 residues. V lost 5 bases, J lost 5 bases, and 9 bases stayed unmatched. CDR1 SGHNT and CDR2 YYREEE come from the germline V gene (reference sequence). CDR3 DNA, as far as it was read: TGTGCCAGCAGTCGTGGACAGGGGGGGGTAACCGGGGAG. It encodes CASSRGQGGVTGE. The complete CDR3 sequence is CASSRGQGGVTGELFF.

This clone was picked up many times. Read data end 3 residues before the CDR3 end; the end is taken from the germline J gene. This chain connects TRBV11-1 to TRBJ1-1; 7 nucleotides agree with TRBD1. Trimming took 1 base from V and 2 from J; bases not matched to a gene: 1. The germline CDR1 and CDR2 sequences are SGHAT and FQDESV (reference sequence). This CDR3 is 14 amino acids long. CDR3 region: CASSLGGGNTEAFF. The DNA read from the CDR3 is TGTGCCAGCAGCTTAGGAGGGGGCAACACTGAA.

In this sample, this clone turned up a few times. A junction boundary mismatches the germline segment, possibly from a read error. The sequence runs out 3 residues before the end of the CDR3; the remainder is reconstructed from the germline J gene. In the same sample, other DNA sequences code for this CDR3. J is TRBJ1-3 and V is TRBV5-1, with TRBD1 matching over 7 bases. Germline loops: CDR1 SGHRS, CDR2 YFSETQ. The CDR3 is 17 residues long. CDR3 bases read: TGCGCCAGCAGCTTGGGGGACAGTCAAATCTCTGGAAACACG. Translating it yields CASSLGDSQISGNT. In full, the CDR3 reads CASSLGDSQISGNTIYF.

This clone occurred many times. The CDR3 DNA, read in part, is TGTGCTAGTGGCCCTGGACTAGCGGGAATTCAAGAGACC. It is translated as CASGPGLAGIQET. The entire CDR3 protein is CASGPGLAGIQETQYF. The chain carries TRBV12-5 and TRBJ2-5, with 12 bases fitting TRBD2. The CDR3 extends 3 residues past the end of the read, so its final part is completed from the germline J gene. Trimming cost V 6 bases and J 2 bases; bases outside gene matches: 7. The V gene's germline CDR1 is LGHNT and CDR2 FRNRAP. This CDR3 is 16 amino acids long. The full variable domain, in which reference TRBV12-5 and TRBJ2-5 provide the parts outside the CDR3, is DARVTQTPRHKVTEMGQEVTMRCQPILGHNTVFWYRQTMMQGLELLAYFRNRAPLDDSGMPKDRFSAEMPDATLATLKIQPSEPRDSAVYFCASGPGLAGIQETQYFGPGTRLLVL.

This clone occurred many times. The CDR3 end falls 3 residues outside the read, so it is completed with the germline J gene. The rearrangement joins TRBV5-6 to TRBJ2-7; weak D call: TRBD2 (5 bases). Trimming removed 2 bases at V and 2 bases at J, with 11 bases between. The CDR3 sequence is 14 residues long. Germline V gene lookup returns CDR1 SGHDT and CDR2 YYEEEE. CDR3 DNA, as far as it was read: TGTGCCAGCAGCTTTGGGCGGGCAGCCTACGAG. Translated: CASSFGRAAYE. The whole CDR3 protein reads CASSFGRAAYEQYF.

This clone was found many times. The read gets to within 3 residues of the CDR3 end, and the germline J gene fills in the rest. This rearrangement joins TRBV28 to TRBJ2-4; D is ambiguous. Germline V gene lookup returns CDR1 MDHEN and CDR2 SYDVKM. CDR3 length equals 10 residues. The ends were cut back, 4 bases at V and 7 bases at J, with 2 bases in the middle. CDR3 DNA (partial): TGTGCCAGCAGTTCGAACATT. Its translation: CASSSNI. The complete CDR3 reads CASSSNIQYF.